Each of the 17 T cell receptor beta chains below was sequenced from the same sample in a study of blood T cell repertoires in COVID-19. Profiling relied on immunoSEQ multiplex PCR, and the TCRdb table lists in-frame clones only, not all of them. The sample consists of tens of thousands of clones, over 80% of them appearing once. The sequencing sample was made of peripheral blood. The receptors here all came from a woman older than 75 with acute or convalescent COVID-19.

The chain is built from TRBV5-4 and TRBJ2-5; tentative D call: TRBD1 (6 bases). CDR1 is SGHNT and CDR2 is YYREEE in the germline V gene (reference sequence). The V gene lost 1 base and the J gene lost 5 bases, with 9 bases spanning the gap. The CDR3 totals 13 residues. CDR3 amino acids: CASSLPGDETQYF. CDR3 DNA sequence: TGTGCCAGCAGCTTGCCAGGGGACGAGACCCAGTACTTC.

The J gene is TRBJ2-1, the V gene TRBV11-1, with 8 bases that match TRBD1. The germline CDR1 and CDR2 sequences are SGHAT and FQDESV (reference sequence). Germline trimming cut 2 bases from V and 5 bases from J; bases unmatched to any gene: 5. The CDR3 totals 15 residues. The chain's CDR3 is CASSLRQGPHNEQFF. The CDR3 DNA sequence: TGTGCCAGCAGCTTACGACAGGGGCCGCACAATGAGCAGTTCTTC.

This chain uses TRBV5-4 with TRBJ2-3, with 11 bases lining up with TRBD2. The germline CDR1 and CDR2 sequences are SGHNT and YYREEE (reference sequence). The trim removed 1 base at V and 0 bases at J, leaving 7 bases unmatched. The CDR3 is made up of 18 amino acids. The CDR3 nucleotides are TGTGCCAGCAGCTTGTCCCCGACTAGCGGGATTAGCACAGATACGCAGTATTTT. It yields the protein CASSLSPTSGISTDTQYF.

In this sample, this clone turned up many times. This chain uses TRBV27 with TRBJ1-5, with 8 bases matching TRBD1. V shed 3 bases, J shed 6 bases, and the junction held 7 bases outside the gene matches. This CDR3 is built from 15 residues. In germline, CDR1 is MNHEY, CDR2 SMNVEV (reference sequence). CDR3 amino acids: CASSFGQGAGQPQHF. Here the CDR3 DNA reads TGTGCCAGCAGTTTCGGGCAGGGGGCCGGTCAGCCCCAGCATTTT.

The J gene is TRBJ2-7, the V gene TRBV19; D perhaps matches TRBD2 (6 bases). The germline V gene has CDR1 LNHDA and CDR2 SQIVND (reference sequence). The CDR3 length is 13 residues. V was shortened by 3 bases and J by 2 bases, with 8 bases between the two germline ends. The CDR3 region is CASSIAGPYEQYF. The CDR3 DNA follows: TGTGCCAGTAGTATTGCGGGACCCTACGAGCAGTACTTC.

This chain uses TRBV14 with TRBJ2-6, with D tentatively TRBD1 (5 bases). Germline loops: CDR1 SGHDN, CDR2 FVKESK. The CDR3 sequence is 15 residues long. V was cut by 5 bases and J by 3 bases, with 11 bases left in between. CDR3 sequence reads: CASSAQGFGANVLTF. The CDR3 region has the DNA TGTGCCAGCAGCGCCCAGGGTTTTGGGGCCAACGTCCTGACTTTC.

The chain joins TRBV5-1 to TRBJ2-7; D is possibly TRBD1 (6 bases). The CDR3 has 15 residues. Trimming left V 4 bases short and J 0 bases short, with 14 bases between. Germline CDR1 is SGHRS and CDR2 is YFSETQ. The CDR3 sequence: CASSQTPGASYEQYF. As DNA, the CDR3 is TGCGCCAGCAGCCAAACCCCAGGGGCCTCCTACGAGCAGTACTTC.

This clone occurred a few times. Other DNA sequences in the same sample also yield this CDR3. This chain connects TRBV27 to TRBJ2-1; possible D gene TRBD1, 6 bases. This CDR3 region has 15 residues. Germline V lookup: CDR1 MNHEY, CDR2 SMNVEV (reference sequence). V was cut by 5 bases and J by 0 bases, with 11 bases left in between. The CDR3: CASSPDRSSYNEQFF. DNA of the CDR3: TGTGCCAGCAGTCCAGACAGGAGCTCCTACAATGAGCAGTTCTTC.

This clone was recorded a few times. CDR3 coding DNA: TGTGCCAGCAGCTTGAACCGGGTCGACAAAAACATTCAGTACTTC. Its translation: CASSLNRVDKNIQYF. J is TRBJ2-4 and V is TRBV5-6; D not certain. Deletions cut 1 base from V and 3 bases from J, with 11 bases between. The germline gives CDR1 SGHDT, CDR2 YYEEEE. This CDR3 is built from 15 residues.

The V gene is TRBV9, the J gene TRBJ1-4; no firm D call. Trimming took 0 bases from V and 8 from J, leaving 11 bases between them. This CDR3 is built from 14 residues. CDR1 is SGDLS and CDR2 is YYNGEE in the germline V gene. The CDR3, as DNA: TGTGCCAGCAGCGTAGGCCCAGGTGGAGAAAAACTGTTTTTT. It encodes CASSVGPGGEKLFF. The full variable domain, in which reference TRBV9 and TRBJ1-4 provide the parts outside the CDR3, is DSGVTQTPKHLITATGQRVTLRCSPRSGDLSVYWYQQSLDQGLQFLIQYYNGEERAKGNILERFSAQQFPDLHSELNLSSLELGDSALYFCASSVGPGGEKLFFGSGTQLSVL.

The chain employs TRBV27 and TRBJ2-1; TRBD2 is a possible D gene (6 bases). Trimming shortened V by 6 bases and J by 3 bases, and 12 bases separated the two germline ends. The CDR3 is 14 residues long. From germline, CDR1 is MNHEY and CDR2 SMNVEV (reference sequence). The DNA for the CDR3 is TGTGCCAGCAGGTCTAGCGACTACTACAATGAGCAGTTCTTC. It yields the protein CASRSSDYYNEQFF.

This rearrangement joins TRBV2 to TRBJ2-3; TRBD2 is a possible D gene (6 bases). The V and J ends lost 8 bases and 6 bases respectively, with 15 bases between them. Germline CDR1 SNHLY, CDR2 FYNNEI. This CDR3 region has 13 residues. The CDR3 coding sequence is TGTGCCAGCCTGGGGACTTCAGGGGATACGCAGTATTTT. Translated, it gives CASLGTSGDTQYF. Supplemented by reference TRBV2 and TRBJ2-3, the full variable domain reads EPEVTQTPSHQVTQMGQEVILRCVPISNHLYFYWYRQILGQKVEFLVSFYNNEISEKSEIFDDQFSVERPDGSNFTLKIRSTKLEDSAMYFCASLGTSGDTQYFGPGTRLTVL.

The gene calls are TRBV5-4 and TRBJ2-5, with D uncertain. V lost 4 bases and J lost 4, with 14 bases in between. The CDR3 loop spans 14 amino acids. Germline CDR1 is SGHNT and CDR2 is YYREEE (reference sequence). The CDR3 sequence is CASSPLSSAETQYF. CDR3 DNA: TGTGCCAGCAGCCCCCTTAGTAGTGCAGAGACCCAGTACTTC.

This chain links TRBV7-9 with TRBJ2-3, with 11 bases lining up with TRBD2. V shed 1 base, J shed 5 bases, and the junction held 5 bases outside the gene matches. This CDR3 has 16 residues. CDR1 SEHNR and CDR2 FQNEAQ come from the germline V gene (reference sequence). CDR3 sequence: CASSLDRLAGGDTQYF. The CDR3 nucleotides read TGTGCCAGCAGCTTAGATCGGCTAGCGGGAGGAGATACGCAGTATTTT.

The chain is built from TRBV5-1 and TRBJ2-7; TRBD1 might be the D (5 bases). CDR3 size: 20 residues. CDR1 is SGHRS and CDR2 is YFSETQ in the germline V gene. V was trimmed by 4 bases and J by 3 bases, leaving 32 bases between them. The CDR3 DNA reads TGCGCCAGCAGCCTGGTGTTCCTTCAGGGCCCGGGCGGCGGAGACTACGAGCAGTACTTC. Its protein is CASSLVFLQGPGGGDYEQYF.

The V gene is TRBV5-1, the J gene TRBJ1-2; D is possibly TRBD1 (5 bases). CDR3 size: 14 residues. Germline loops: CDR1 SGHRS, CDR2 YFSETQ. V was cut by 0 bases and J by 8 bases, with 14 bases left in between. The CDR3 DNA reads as TGCGCCAGCAGCTTGGGAAGGGGAGGTGAGGGCTACACCTTC. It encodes CASSLGRGGEGYTF. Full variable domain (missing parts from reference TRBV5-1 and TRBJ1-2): KAGVTQTPRYLIKTRGQQVTLSCSPISGHRSVSWYQQTPGQGLQFLFEYFSETQRNKGNFPGRFSGRQFSNSRSEMNVSTLELGDSALYLCASSLGRGGEGYTFGSGTRLTVV.

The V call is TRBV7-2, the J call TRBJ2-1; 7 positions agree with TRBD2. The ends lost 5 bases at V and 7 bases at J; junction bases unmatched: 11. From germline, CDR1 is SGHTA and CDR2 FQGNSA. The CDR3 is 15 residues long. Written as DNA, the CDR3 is TGTGCCAGCAGCAAAGGACTAGACCTATTGAATGAGCAGTTCTTC. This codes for CASSKGLDLLNEQFF.